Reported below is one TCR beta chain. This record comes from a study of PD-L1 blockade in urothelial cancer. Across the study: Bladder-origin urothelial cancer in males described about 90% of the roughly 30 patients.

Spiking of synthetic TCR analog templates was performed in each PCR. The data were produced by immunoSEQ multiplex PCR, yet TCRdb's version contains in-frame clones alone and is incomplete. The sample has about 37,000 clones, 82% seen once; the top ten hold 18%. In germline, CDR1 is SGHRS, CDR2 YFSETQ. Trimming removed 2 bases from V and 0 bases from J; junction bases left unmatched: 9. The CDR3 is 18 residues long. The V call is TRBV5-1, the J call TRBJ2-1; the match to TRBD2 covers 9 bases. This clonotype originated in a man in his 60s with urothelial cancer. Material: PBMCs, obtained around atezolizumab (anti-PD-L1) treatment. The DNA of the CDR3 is TGCGCCAGCAGCTTTGGCACTAGCGGGCTAAGCTCCTACAATGAGCAGTTCTTC. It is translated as CASSFGTSGLSSYNEQFF.